The rows below give T cell receptor beta chains drawn from one sample of a study of human T cells and chemical hapten exposure. TCRdb re-called the RACE reads through MiXCR, storing one row per CDR3 protein. This table holds 85,000 to 120,000 distinct CDR3 sequences, less than 15% found once. The sample here was whole blood, taken in connection with sensitization to the hapten diphenylcyclopropenone (DPC). These receptor sequences come from a woman between 45 and 65 years old with alopecia areata. Some clones in this sample may be carry-over from other donors' samples. Each CDR3 is given without its conserved first and last residue. The D gene is left open where the match is weak.

V gene: TRBV4-1
D gene: NA
CDR3 protein: ASSRVPARNTEAF

V gene: TRBV7-2
D gene: NA
CDR3 protein: ASSWGTAPGREQY

V gene: TRBV28
D gene: TRBD1
CDR3 protein: ASTRQGGSNQPQH

V gene: TRBV20-1
D gene: TRBD2
CDR3 protein: SARGLAGGRISTDTQY

V gene: TRBV2
D gene: NA
CDR3 protein: ASVDWGTRLAKNIQY

V gene: TRBV28
D gene: NA
CDR3 protein: ASKGSSYGYT

V gene: TRBV5-5
D gene: NA
CDR3 protein: ASSRRRGDGSSYEQY

V gene: TRBV4-1
D gene: NA
CDR3 protein: ASSSPEIAGGWTEAF

V gene: TRBV28
D gene: TRBD1
CDR3 protein: ASSSGQGWLDGYT

V gene: TRBV28
D gene: NA
CDR3 protein: ASTRTTGGFEPQH

V gene: TRBV7-9
D gene: NA
CDR3 protein: ASSPNAATNEKLF

V gene: TRBV5-1
D gene: NA
CDR3 protein: ASSLVGDLSYNEQF

V gene: TRBV2
D gene: TRBD1
CDR3 protein: ASTDRGGTGELF

V gene: TRBV7-2
D gene: NA
CDR3 protein: ASSLRGRWNTGELF

V gene: TRBV7-8
D gene: NA
CDR3 protein: ASSFSGQSYNEQF

V gene: TRBV28
D gene: NA
CDR3 protein: ASRLLGYTGELF

V gene: TRBV18
D gene: NA
CDR3 protein: ASSPLTGSLNTEAF

V gene: TRBV28
D gene: TRBD1
CDR3 protein: ASSSSGTVSYEQY

V gene: TRBV28
D gene: NA
CDR3 protein: ASSLRRGTGNTIY

V gene: TRBV2
D gene: NA
CDR3 protein: ASSVQGPQNSPLH

V gene: TRBV5-1
D gene: NA
CDR3 protein: ASRPQTSTYEQY

V gene: TRBV4-3
D gene: TRBD2
CDR3 protein: ASSRRTSGMADTQY